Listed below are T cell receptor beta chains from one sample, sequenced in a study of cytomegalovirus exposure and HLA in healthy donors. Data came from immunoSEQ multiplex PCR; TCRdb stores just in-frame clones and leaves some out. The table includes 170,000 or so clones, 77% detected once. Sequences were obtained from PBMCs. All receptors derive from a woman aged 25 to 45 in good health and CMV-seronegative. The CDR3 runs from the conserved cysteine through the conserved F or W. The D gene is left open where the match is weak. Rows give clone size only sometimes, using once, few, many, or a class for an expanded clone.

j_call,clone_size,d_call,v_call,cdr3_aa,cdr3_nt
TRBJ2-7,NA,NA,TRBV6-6,CASSSLGTDYEQYF,TGTGCCAGCAGTTCCCTCGGGACTGACTACGAGCAGTACTTC
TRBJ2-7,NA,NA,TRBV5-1,CASSLWAGKDPYEQYF,TGCGCCAGCAGCTTGTGGGCCGGGAAGGACCCCTACGAGCAGTACTTC
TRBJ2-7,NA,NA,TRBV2,CASYLYEQYF,TGTGCCAGCTATTTATACGAGCAGTACTTC
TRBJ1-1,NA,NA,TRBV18,CASSRENTEAFF,TGTGCCAGCTCACGAGAGAACACTGAAGCTTTCTTT
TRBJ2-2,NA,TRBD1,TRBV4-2,CASSQPGQGSTGELFF,TGTGCCAGCAGCCAACCGGGACAGGGTAGTACCGGGGAGCTGTTTTTT
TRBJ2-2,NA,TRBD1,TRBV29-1,CSESGQVGTGELFF,TGCAGCGAAAGTGGACAGGTGGGGACCGGGGAGCTGTTTTTT
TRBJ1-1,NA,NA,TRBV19,CASSIDILNTEAFF,TGTGCCAGTAGTATAGATATTCTTAACACTGAAGCTTTCTTT
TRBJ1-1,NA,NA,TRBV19,CASSISDGGNTEAFF,TGTGCCAGTAGTATCTCGGACGGAGGGAACACTGAAGCTTTCTTT
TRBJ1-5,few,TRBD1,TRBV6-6,CASSYSDRDGPQHF,TGTGCCAGCAGTTACTCGGACAGGGATGGACCCCAGCATTTT
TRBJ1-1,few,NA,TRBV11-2,CASSFGGLANTEAFF,TGTGCCAGCAGCTTCGGAGGGTTGGCGAACACTGAAGCTTTCTTT
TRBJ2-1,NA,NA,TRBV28,CASSSGTITGNEQFF,TGTGCCAGCAGTTCCGGGACAATAACCGGTAATGAGCAGTTCTTC
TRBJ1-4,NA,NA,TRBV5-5,CASSSGQSNEKLFF,TGTGCCAGCAGCTCCGGACAGTCTAATGAAAAACTGTTTTTT
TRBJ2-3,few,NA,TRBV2,CASSERGSTDTQYF,TGTGCCAGCAGTGAGAGAGGGAGCACAGATACGCAGTATTTT
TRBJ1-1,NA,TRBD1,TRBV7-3,CASSPGGGQGYTEAFF,TGTGCCAGCAGCCCGGGGGGGGGACAGGGGTACACTGAAGCTTTCTTT
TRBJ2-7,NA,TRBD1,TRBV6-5,CASRLGTGPYEQYF,TGTGCCAGCAGATTGGGGACAGGACCCTACGAGCAGTACTTC
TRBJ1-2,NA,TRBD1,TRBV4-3,CASSQDGTGAYTF,TGCGCCAGCAGCCAAGATGGGACAGGGGCCTACACCTTC
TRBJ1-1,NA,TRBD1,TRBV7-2,CASIAPGQIKNTEAFF,TGTGCCAGCATCGCGCCGGGACAGATTAAGAACACTGAAGCTTTCTTT
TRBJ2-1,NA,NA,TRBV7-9,CASSSEVGGRGSYNEQFF,TGTGCCAGCAGCTCCGAGGTGGGGGGAAGAGGCTCCTACAATGAGCAGTTCTTC
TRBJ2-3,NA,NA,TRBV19,CASNRGQGGDTQYF,TGTGCCAGTAATCGCGGACAGGGAGGGGATACGCAGTATTTT
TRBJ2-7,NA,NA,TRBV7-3,CASSLTRQGEQYF,TGTGCCAGCAGCTTAACGCGGCAGGGCGAGCAGTACTTC
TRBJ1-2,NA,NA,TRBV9,CASSVTIGTANYGYPF,TGTGCCAGCAGCGTAACCATCGGGACTGCTAACTATGGCTACCCCTTC
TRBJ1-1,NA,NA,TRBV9,CASSEGGGLGNTEAFF,TGTGCCAGCAGCGAGGGGGGGGGCTTGGGGAACACTGAAGCTTTCTTT
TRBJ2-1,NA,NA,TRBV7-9,CASSLGGLLVGNEQFF,TGTGCCAGCAGCTTAGGGGGCTTGCTCGTAGGCAATGAGCAGTTCTTC
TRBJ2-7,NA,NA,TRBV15,CATSRDDRVDEQYF,TGTGCCACCAGCAGAGATGATCGGGTCGACGAGCAGTACTTC
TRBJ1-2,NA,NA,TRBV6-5,CASSQGTGYTF,TGTGCCAGCAGTCAGGGGACCGGCTACACCTTC
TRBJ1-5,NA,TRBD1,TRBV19,CASRDRNSNQPQHF,TGTGCCAGTAGGGACAGGAATAGCAATCAGCCCCAGCATTTT
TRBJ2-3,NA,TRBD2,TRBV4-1,CASSQTGLAGADTQYF,TGCGCCAGCAGCCAAACGGGACTAGCGGGAGCTGATACGCAGTATTTT
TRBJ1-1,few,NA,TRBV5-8,CASSLERADTEAFF,TGTGCCAGCAGCTTGGAGAGGGCCGACACTGAAGCTTTCTTT
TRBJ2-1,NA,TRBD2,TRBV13,CASRPTSAAYNEQFF,TGTGCCAGCAGGCCAACTAGCGCAGCCTACAATGAGCAGTTCTTC